The rows below give T cell receptor beta chains drawn from one sample of a study of cytomegalovirus exposure and HLA in healthy donors. Clones were read by immunoSEQ multiplex PCR, and TCRdb kept only the in-frame ones, dropping some. This sample has 150,000 to 200,000 clones, with roughly four fifths found just once. Sequences were obtained from PBMCs. Receptors were obtained from a man in his fifties or sixties in good health and CMV-seronegative. Both conserved end residues are part of each CDR3. D genes are given only for firm matches. For some rows the clone size is stated as once, few or many, or as a class when expanded; others skip it.

d_call: NA
j_call: TRBJ1-1
clone_size: NA
cdr3_length: 11
v_call: TRBV6-1
cdr3_aa: CASSSWAGSIF
cdr3_nt: TGTGCCAGCAGTTCATGGGCTGGGTCTATCTTT

d_call: NA
j_call: TRBJ1-2
clone_size: NA
cdr3_length: 15
v_call: TRBV6-5
cdr3_aa: CASSYRPARSYGYTF
cdr3_nt: TGTGCCAGCAGTTACCGACCTGCGAGGTCCTATGGCTACACCTTC

d_call: NA
j_call: TRBJ2-7
clone_size: NA
cdr3_length: 13
v_call: TRBV2
cdr3_aa: CASSTQRVYEQYF
cdr3_nt: TGTGCCAGCAGTACCCAGCGGGTTTACGAGCAGTACTTC

d_call: NA
j_call: TRBJ2-7
clone_size: few
cdr3_length: 14
v_call: TRBV4-1
cdr3_aa: CASSGGAYSYEQYF
cdr3_nt: TGCGCCAGCAGTGGCGGGGCCTACTCCTACGAGCAGTACTTC

d_call: TRBD2
j_call: TRBJ2-7
clone_size: NA
cdr3_length: 15
v_call: TRBV5-4
cdr3_aa: CASSASGRASYEQYF
cdr3_nt: TGTGCCAGCAGCGCTAGCGGGAGGGCAAGCTACGAGCAGTACTTC

d_call: NA
j_call: TRBJ1-1
clone_size: NA
cdr3_length: 14
v_call: TRBV2
cdr3_aa: CASSTRRQNTEAFF
cdr3_nt: TGTGCCAGCAGTACAAGGCGACAGAACACTGAAGCTTTCTTT

d_call: TRBD2
j_call: TRBJ2-2
clone_size: NA
cdr3_length: 19
v_call: TRBV4-2
cdr3_aa: CASSHRTSGRARTAGELFF
cdr3_nt: TGTGCCAGCAGCCACAGGACTAGCGGGAGGGCCAGGACGGCCGGGGAGCTGTTTTTT

d_call: NA
j_call: TRBJ1-2
clone_size: NA
cdr3_length: 15
v_call: TRBV7-2
cdr3_aa: CASSLVTGNNYGYTF
cdr3_nt: TGTGCCAGCAGCTTAGTAACAGGGAATAACTATGGCTACACCTTC

d_call: TRBD1
j_call: TRBJ2-1
clone_size: NA
cdr3_length: 17
v_call: TRBV4-1
cdr3_aa: CASSQADRGFPYNEQFF
cdr3_nt: TGCGCCAGCAGCCAGGCTGACAGGGGTTTCCCCTACAATGAGCAGTTCTTC

d_call: NA
j_call: TRBJ2-1
clone_size: NA
cdr3_length: 14
v_call: TRBV19
cdr3_aa: CASKSMERWNEQFF
cdr3_nt: TGTGCCAGTAAAAGTATGGAGCGGTGGAATGAGCAGTTCTTC

d_call: TRBD1
j_call: TRBJ2-7
clone_size: NA
cdr3_length: 17
v_call: TRBV6-1
cdr3_aa: CASSDRARQGQAYEQYF
cdr3_nt: TGTGCCAGCAGTGACCGCGCGAGACAGGGCCAAGCCTACGAGCAGTACTTC

d_call: TRBD2
j_call: TRBJ2-6
clone_size: once
cdr3_length: 18
v_call: TRBV7-2
cdr3_aa: CASSPEGLAGSGANVLTF
cdr3_nt: TGTGCCAGCAGCCCTGAGGGACTAGCGGGCTCTGGGGCCAACGTCCTGACTTTC

d_call: TRBD1
j_call: TRBJ2-7
clone_size: few
cdr3_length: 15
v_call: TRBV6-1
cdr3_aa: CASCRLGQGLYEQYF
cdr3_nt: TGTGCCAGCTGCCGCTTGGGACAGGGGCTATACGAGCAGTACTTC

d_call: TRBD2
j_call: TRBJ2-1
clone_size: NA
cdr3_length: 15
v_call: TRBV9
cdr3_aa: CASSVGGAGGGEQFF
cdr3_nt: TGTGCCAGCAGCGTAGGAGGTGCGGGGGGGGGTGAGCAGTTCTTC

d_call: TRBD2
j_call: TRBJ2-2
clone_size: NA
cdr3_length: 19
v_call: TRBV7-3
cdr3_aa: CASSFPGLAGVGATGELFF
cdr3_nt: TGTGCCAGCAGCTTTCCGGGACTAGCGGGAGTCGGGGCCACCGGGGAGCTGTTTTTT

d_call: TRBD2
j_call: TRBJ2-5
clone_size: NA
cdr3_length: 15
v_call: TRBV2
cdr3_aa: CATEREALVQETQYF
cdr3_nt: TGTGCCACCGAGCGGGAGGCCCTGGTCCAAGAGACCCAGTACTTC

d_call: NA
j_call: TRBJ1-1
clone_size: NA
cdr3_length: 14
v_call: TRBV28
cdr3_aa: CASSLEIPNTEAFF
cdr3_nt: TGTGCCAGCAGTTTAGAGATACCGAACACTGAAGCTTTCTTT

d_call: NA
j_call: TRBJ1-2
clone_size: NA
cdr3_length: 17
v_call: TRBV7-2
cdr3_aa: CASSLEWRGSLNYGYTF
cdr3_nt: TGTGCCAGCAGCTTAGAGTGGCGGGGGAGCCTTAACTATGGCTACACCTTC

d_call: TRBD1
j_call: TRBJ2-7
clone_size: few
cdr3_length: 16
v_call: TRBV15
cdr3_aa: CATSRKIGQGVYEQYF
cdr3_nt: TGTGCCACCAGCAGAAAAATCGGACAGGGGGTCTACGAGCAGTACTTC

d_call: NA
j_call: TRBJ1-5
clone_size: once
cdr3_length: 13
v_call: TRBV6-5
cdr3_aa: CAFHRVSNQPQHF
cdr3_nt: TGTGCCTTCCACAGGGTATCGAATCAGCCCCAGCATTTT

d_call: TRBD2
j_call: TRBJ2-3
clone_size: once
cdr3_length: 15
v_call: TRBV19
cdr3_aa: CASRYSGGAGDTQYF
cdr3_nt: TGTGCCAGTAGATACAGCGGGGGGGCCGGAGATACGCAGTATTTT

d_call: TRBD1
j_call: TRBJ2-7
clone_size: few
cdr3_length: 16
v_call: TRBV5-1
cdr3_aa: CASSRGGVPLSYEQYF
cdr3_nt: TGCGCCAGCAGCAGAGGGGGCGTCCCCCTTTCCTACGAGCAGTACTTC

d_call: NA
j_call: TRBJ1-4
clone_size: NA
cdr3_length: 15
v_call: TRBV5-1
cdr3_aa: CASSLSGGVNEKLFF
cdr3_nt: TGCGCCAGCAGCTTGTCCGGGGGTGTCAATGAAAAACTGTTTTTT